Detailed here is one TCR beta chain. These data are taken from a study of blood T cells in healthy people across ages. The V end was cut by 3 bases, the J end by 4 bases, with 13 bases between. The V gene's germline CDR1 is SQVTM and CDR2 ANQGSEA. The CDR3 loop spans 14 amino acids. The second PCR ran roughly 7 to 12 cycles with a sample-barcoded 5' primer and J-beta primers. Each TCR beta cDNA got a 12-nucleotide random molecular identifier. No fewer than 2.5 million CDR3-containing paired-end reads came from each sample. TCRdb redid the calling of the 5' RACE reads with MiXCR, one entry per CDR3 protein. The sample has 800,000 to 950,000 distinct CDR3 sequences, around 48% seen once; the top ten hold roughly 13%.

The genes are TRBV29-1 and TRBJ2-1; D unclear. Sequencing used blood. The source is a man aged 25 to 45 in good health. The DNA of the CDR3 is TGCAGCGTTGACCCCCGAGCCTCATACAATGAGCAGTTCTTC. Its protein is CSVDPRASYNEQFF.